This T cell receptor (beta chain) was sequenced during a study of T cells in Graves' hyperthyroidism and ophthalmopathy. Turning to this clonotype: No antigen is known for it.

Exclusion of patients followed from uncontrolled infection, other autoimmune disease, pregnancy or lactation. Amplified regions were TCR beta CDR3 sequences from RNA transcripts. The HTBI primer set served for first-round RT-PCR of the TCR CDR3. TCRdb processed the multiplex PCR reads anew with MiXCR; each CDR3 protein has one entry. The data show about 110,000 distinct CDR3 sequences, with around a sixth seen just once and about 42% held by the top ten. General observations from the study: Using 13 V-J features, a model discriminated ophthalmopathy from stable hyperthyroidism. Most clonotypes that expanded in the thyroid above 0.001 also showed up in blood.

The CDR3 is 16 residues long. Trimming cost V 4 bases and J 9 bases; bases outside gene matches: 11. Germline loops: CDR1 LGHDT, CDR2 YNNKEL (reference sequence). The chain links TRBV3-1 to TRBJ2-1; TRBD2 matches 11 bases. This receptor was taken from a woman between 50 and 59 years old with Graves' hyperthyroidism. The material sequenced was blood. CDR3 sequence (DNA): TGTGCCAGCAGCCCGACTCTAGCGGGAGGTGGGCGTGAGCAGTTCTTC. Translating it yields CASSPTLAGGGREQFF.